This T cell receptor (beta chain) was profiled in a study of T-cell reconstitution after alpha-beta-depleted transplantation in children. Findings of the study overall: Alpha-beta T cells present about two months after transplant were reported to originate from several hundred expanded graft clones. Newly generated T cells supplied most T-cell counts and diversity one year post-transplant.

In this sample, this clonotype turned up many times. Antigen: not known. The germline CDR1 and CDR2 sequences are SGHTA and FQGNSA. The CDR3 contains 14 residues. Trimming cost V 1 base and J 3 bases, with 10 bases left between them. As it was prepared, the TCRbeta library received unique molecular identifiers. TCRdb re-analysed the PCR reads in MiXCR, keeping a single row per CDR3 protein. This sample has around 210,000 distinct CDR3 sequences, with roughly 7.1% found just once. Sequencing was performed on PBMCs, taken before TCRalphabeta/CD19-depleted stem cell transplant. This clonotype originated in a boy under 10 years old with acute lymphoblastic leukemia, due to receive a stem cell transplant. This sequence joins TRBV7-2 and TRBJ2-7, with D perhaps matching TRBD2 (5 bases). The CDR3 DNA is TGTGCCAGCAGCTTAGGAGGGCCGGGCTACGAGCAGTACTTC. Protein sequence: CASSLGGPGYEQYF.